These T cell receptor beta chains were read from a single sample in a study of blood T cell repertoires in COVID-19. Only in-frame clones appear in the TCRdb table, and some are missing; sequencing was by immunoSEQ multiplex PCR. The sample carries fewer than 85,000 clones, approximately 80% recorded once. The sample was peripheral blood. The source of these receptors is a man in his 70s with COVID-19, enrolled during active disease. CDR3s include the opening cysteine and the closing phenylalanine or tryptophan. Each record gives: V gene, J gene, CDR3 protein.

>TRBV7-2|TRBJ2-1
CASSLAGLAGVNEQFF
>TRBV24-1|TRBJ2-7
CATSDNSGRAGEQYF
>TRBV9|TRBJ1-2
CASSVQRGGMGGYTF
>TRBV19|TRBJ2-5
CASSTVGTGPQETQYF
>TRBV7-8|TRBJ2-1
CASSLLAGQGVVNEQFF
>TRBV21-1|TRBJ2-7
CASSKLGTNYEQYF
>TRBV7-6|TRBJ2-3
CASSPEGTSAVDF
>TRBV7-7|TRBJ2-1
CASSRDSYNEQFF
>TRBV7-8|TRBJ2-2
CASSEDRRRGELFF
>TRBV9|TRBJ2-1
CASSGAPYNEQFF
>TRBV9|TRBJ1-6
CASSVAGLGDSPLHF
>TRBV6-2/TRBV6-3|TRBJ1-1
CASSYTVLRARDTEAFF
>TRBV4-1|TRBJ1-1
CASSFREEGTEAFF
>TRBV7-2|TRBJ2-3
CASSEALVFTDTQYF
>TRBV10-3|TRBJ1-2
CAISESWSGTPSNYGYTF
>TRBV9|TRBJ1-6
CASSVEGGLNSPLHF
>TRBV7-9|TRBJ2-5
CASSPTHGTGGEYQETQYF
>TRBV10-3|TRBJ2-1
CAISQRRESGNEQFF